A single T cell receptor beta chain is shown here with its context. Its cognate antigen has yet to be identified. It has no much larger one-base neighbor in the sample; base qualities were not kept. This specimen comes from a study of patients and donors after allogeneic stem cell transplantation (TCRdb year 2020). To prepare the library, RT-PCR was applied. The instrument given in TCRdb is NextSeq 550. The public sequencing data were trimmed at Q25 with fastp and processed into clonotypes with MiXCR by TCRdb, which kept only in-frame beta chains. Rows with a matching CDR3 protein are joined into one entry that keeps the most common DNA and genes. This sample is represented by under 200,000 distinct CDR3 sequences; approximately 30% of them were singletons. 3.2% of the sample comes from the top ten. The TCR originated in a human donor who was either an allogeneic HSCT recipient or a stem cell or donor lymphocyte infusion donor (not recorded which). It is not recorded whose cells these are; they may come from a transplant donor. Sequences were obtained from blood, either unsorted or a sorted T cell fraction (not recorded which).

The encoded CDR3 is CSATWVGLKNIQYF. The DNA sequence is given as TGCAGTGCTACCTGGGTGGGACTCAAAAACATTCAGTACTTC. The rearrangement joined TRBV20-1 to TRBJ2-4; D gene: possibly TRBD2, on 6 matching bases. CDR1 and CDR2 are read off the germline V gene (reference sequence) as DFQATT and SNEGSKA. V is reduced by 4 bases and J by 3 bases, leaving a spacing of 13 bases between them. The CDR3 numbers 14 residues from cysteine through phenylalanine. Left in the record is the CDR3 DNA by itself, 42 bases read in frame from the first base.